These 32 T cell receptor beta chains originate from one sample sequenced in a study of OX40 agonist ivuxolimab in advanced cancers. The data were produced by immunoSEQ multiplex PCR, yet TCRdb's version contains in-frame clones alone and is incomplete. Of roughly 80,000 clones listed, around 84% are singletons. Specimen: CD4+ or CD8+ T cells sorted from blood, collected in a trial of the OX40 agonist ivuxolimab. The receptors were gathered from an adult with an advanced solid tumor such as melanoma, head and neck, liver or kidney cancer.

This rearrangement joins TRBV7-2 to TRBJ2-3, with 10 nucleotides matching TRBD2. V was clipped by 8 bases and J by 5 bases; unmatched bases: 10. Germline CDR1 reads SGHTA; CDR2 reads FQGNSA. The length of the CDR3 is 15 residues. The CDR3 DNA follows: TGTGCCAGCGTCCTTAGCGGGGGGCGGGGAGATACGCAGTATTTT. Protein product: CASVLSGGRGDTQYF.

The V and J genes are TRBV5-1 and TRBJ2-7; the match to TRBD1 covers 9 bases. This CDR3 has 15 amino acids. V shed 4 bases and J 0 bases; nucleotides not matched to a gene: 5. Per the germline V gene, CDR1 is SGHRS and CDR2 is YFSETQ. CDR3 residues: CASSQRTGASYEQYF. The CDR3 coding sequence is TGCGCCAGCAGCCAAAGGACAGGGGCCTCCTACGAGCAGTACTTC.

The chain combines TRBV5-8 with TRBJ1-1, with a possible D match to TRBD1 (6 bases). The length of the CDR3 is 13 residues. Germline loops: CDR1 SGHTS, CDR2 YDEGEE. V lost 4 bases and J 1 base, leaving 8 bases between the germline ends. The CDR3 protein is CASSLTGNTEAFF. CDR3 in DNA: TGTGCCAGCAGCCTGACAGGGAACACTGAAGCTTTCTTT.

Here the CDR3 DNA reads TGTGCCAGCAGGGGACAGGGCCAAGAGACCCAGTACTTC. Translating it yields CASRGQGQETQYF. This chain connects TRBV28 to TRBJ2-5; 9 bases are shared with TRBD1. This CDR3 has 13 residues. Unmatched junction bases numbered 0, after V lost 6 bases and J lost 1 base. The germline V gene encodes CDR1 MDHEN and CDR2 SYDVKM.

The CDR3 nucleotides read TGTGCCAGCAGCGACGTCTCCAGCTCCTACAATGAGCAGTTCTTC. Protein sequence: CASSDVSSSYNEQFF. The rearrangement joins TRBV9 to TRBJ2-1; D unresolved. The CDR3 runs to 15 residues. CDR1 is SGDLS, CDR2 YYNGEE, per germline. Trimming stripped 3 bases from V and 0 bases from J, with 10 bases between.

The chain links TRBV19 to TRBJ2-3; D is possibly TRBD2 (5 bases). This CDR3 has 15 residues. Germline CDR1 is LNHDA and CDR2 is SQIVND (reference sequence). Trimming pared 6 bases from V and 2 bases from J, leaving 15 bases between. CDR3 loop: CASRTPLGPTDTQYF. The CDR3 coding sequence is TGTGCCAGTAGGACCCCACTAGGGCCCACAGATACGCAGTATTTT.

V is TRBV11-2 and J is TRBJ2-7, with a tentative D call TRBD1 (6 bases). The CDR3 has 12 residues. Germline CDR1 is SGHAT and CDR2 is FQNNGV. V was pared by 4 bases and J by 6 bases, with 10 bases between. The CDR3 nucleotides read TGTGCCAGCAGCTCGGACAGCGGCGAGCAGTACTTC. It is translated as CASSSDSGEQYF.

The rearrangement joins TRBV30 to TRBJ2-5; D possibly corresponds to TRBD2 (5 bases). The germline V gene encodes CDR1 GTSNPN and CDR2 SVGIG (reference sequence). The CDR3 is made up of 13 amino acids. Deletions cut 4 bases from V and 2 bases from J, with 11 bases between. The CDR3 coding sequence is TGTGCCTGGACGAGACTACAGCAAGAGACCCAGTACTTC. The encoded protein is CAWTRLQQETQYF.

DNA for the CDR3: TGTGCCAGCAGCCAGGACAGGGTGGCGGGATCACCCCTCCACTTT. It specifies CASSQDRVAGSPLHF. The chain employs TRBV7-9 and TRBJ1-6, with 8 positions matching TRBD1. Germline assignment: CDR1 SEHNR and CDR2 FQNEAQ (reference sequence). CDR3 length equals 15 residues. J gave up 10 bases and V 5 bases, and 10 bases lay outside the gene matches.

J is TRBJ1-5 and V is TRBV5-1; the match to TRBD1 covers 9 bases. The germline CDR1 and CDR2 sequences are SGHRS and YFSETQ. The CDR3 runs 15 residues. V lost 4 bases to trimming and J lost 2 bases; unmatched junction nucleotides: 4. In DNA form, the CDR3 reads TGCGCCAGCAGCATGGGACAGGGCGGCAATCAGCCCCAGCATTTT. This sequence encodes CASSMGQGGNQPQHF.

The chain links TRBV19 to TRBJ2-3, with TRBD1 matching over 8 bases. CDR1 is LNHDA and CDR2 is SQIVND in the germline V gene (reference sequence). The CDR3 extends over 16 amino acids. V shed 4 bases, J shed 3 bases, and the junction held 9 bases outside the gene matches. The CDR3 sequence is CASSTDRGIGTDTQYF. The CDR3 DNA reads TGTGCCAGTAGTACCGACAGGGGAATTGGGACAGATACGCAGTATTTT. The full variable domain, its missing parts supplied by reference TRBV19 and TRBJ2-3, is DGGITQSPKYLFRKEGQNVTLSCEQNLNHDAMYWYRQDPGQGLRLIYYSQIVNDFQKGDIAEGYSVSREKKESFPLTVTSAQKNPTAFYLCASSTDRGIGTDTQYFGPGTRLTVL.

The chain's CDR3 is CASSLEAAGDNSPLHF. The DNA for the CDR3 is TGTGCCAGCAGCTTGGAGGCAGCCGGGGATAATTCACCCCTCCACTTT. The rearrangement links TRBV5-4 to TRBJ1-6, with unresolved D. The germline V and J ends were trimmed by 0 bases and 5 bases, with 12 bases remaining between them. Per the germline V gene, CDR1 is SGHNT and CDR2 is YYREEE (reference sequence). The CDR3 totals 16 residues.

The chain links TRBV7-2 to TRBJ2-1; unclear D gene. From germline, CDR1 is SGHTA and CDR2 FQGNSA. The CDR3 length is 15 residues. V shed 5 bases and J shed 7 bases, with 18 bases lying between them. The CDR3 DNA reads TGTGCCAGCAGCCCCCTAGAGGTGCATTCGAATGAGCAGTTCTTC. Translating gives CASSPLEVHSNEQFF.

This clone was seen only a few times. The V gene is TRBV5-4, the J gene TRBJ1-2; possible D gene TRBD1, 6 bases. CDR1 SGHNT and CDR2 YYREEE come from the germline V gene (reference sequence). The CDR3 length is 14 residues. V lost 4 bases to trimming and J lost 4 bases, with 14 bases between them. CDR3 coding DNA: TGTGCCAGCAGCGGAGGGACATTCGGCTATGGCTACACCTTC. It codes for CASSGGTFGYGYTF.

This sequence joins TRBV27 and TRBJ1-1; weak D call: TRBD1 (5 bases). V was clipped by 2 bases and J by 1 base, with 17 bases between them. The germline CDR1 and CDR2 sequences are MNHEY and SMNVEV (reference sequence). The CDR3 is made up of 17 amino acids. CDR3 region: CASSLIRTSLRNTEAFF. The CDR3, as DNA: TGTGCCAGCAGTTTAATAAGGACAAGCTTGAGGAACACTGAAGCTTTCTTT.

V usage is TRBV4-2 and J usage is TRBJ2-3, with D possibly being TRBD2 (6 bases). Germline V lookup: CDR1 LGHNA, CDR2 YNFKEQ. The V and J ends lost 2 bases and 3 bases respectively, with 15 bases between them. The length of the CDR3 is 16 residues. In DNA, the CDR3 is TGTGCCAGCAGCCAAAAGCTTTTTGGGGGGACAGATACGCAGTATTTT. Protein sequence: CASSQKLFGGTDTQYF.

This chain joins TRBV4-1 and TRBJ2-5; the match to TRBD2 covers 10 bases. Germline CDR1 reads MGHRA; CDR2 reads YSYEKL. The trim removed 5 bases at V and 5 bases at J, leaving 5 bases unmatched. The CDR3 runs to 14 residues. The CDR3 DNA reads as TGCGCCAGCAGCTTGGCACTAGCGGGGGAGACCCAGTACTTC. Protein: CASSLALAGETQYF.

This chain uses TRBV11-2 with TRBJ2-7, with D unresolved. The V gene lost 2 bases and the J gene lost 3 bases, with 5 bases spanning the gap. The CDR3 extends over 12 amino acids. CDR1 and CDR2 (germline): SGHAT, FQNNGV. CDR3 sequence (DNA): TGTGCCAGCAGCTTACGCGGCTACGAGCAGTACTTC. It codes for CASSLRGYEQYF. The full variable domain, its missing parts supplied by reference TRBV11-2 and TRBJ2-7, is EAGVAQSPRYKIIEKRQSVAFWCNPISGHATLYWYQQILGQGPKLLIQFQNNGVVDDSQLPKDRFSAERLKGVDSTLKIQPAKLEDSAVYLCASSLRGYEQYFGPGTRLTVT.

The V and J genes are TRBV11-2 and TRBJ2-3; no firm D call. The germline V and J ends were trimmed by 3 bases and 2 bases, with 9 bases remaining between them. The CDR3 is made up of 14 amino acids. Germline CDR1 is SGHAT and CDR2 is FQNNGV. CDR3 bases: TGTGCCAGCAGCTTGCCAAGGTACACAGATACGCAGTATTTT. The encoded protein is CASSLPRYTDTQYF.

The CDR3 nucleotides read TGCAGCGCTACCAGGGGGGCGTCTGGAAACACCATATATTTT. Translated, it gives CSATRGASGNTIYF. The rearrangement uses TRBV29-1 and TRBJ1-3, with TRBD1 matching 7 bases. Trimming removed 7 bases from V and 1 base from J; junction bases left unmatched: 7. Germline V gene data show CDR1 as SQVTM and CDR2 as ANQGSEA. The CDR3 is made up of 14 amino acids.

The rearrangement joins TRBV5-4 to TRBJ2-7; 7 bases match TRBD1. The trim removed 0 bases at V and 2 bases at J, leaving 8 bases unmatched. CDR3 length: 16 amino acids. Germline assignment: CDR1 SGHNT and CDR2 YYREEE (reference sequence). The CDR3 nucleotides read TGTGCCAGCAGCTTGGGGTTAGGGGGCTCGACCTACGAGCAGTACTTC. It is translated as CASSLGLGGSTYEQYF.

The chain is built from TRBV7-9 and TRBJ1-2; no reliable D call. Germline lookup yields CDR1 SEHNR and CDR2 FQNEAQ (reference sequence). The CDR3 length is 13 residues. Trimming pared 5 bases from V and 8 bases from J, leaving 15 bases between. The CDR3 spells CASSTSQGSGYTF. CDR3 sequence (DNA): TGTGCCAGCAGCACGAGTCAAGGGTCCGGCTACACCTTC.

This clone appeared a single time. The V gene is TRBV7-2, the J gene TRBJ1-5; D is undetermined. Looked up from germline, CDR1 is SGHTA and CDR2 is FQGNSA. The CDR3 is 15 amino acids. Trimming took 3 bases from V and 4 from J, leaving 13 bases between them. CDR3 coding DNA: TGTGCCAGCAGCTTCCATATACGGACGAATCAGCCCCAGCATTTT. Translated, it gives CASSFHIRTNQPQHF.

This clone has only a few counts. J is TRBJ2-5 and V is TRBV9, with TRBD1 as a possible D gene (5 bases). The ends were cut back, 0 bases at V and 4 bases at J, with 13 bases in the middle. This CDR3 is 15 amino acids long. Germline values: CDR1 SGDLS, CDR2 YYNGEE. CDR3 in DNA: TGTGCCAGCAGCGTAGACGACAGAAGGGCAGAGACCCAGTACTTC. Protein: CASSVDDRRAETQYF.

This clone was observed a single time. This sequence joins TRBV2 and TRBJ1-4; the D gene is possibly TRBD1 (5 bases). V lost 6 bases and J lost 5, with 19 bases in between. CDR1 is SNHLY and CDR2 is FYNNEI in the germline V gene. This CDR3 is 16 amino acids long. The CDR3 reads CASRPSYGTLNEKLFF. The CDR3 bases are TGTGCCAGCAGGCCCTCCTACGGGACCCTGAATGAAAAACTGTTTTTT.

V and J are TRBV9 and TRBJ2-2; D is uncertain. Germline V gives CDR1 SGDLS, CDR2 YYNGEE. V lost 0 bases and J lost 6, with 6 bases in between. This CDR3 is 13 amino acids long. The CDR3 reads CASSVGVSGELFF. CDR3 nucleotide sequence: TGTGCCAGCAGCGTAGGAGTGTCCGGGGAGCTGTTTTTT.

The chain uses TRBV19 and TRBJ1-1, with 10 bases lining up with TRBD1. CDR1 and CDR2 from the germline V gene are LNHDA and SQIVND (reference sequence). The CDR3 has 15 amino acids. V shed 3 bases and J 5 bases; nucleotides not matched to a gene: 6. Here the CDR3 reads CASSIRGQGSTEAFF. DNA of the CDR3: TGTGCCAGTAGTATTAGGGGACAGGGGTCGACTGAAGCTTTCTTT.

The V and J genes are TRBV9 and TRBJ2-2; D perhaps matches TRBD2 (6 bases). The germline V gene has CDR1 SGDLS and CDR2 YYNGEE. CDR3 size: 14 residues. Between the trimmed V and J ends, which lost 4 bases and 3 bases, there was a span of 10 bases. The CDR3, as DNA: TGTGCCAGCAGCCGTCGGAGGGACACCGGGGAGCTGTTTTTT. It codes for CASSRRRDTGELFF.

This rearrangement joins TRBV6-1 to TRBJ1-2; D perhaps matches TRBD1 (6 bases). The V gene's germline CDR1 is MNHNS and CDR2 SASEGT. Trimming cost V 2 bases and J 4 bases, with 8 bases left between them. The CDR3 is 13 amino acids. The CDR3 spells CASSEQGSYGYTF. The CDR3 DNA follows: TGTGCCAGCAGTGAACAGGGGAGCTATGGCTACACCTTC.

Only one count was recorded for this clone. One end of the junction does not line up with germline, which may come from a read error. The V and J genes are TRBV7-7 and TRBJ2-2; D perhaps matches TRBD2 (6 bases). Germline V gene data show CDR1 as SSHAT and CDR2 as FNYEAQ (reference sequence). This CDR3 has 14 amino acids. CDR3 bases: TGTGCTAGCAGCCCAAGGTCGGGGGCCGGGGAGCTGTTTTTT. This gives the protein CASSPRSGAGELFF.

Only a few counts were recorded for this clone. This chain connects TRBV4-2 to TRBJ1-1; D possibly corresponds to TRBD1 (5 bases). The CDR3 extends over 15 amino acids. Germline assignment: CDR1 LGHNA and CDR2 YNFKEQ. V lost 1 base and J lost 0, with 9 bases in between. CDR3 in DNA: TGTGCCAGCAGCCAAGCCCCGACAGTGAACACTGAAGCTTTCTTT. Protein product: CASSQAPTVNTEAFF.

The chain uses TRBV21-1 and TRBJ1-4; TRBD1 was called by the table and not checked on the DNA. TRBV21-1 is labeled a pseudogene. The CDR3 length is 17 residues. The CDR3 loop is CASSKERWTGVNEKLFF. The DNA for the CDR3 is TGTGCCAGCAGCAAAGAACGGTGGACAGGTGTTAATGAAAAACTGTTTTTT.